This T cell receptor (beta chain) was recovered during a study of CD8+CD57+ T cells in acquired aplastic anemia. Patients chosen for sequencing had shown CD8+CD57+ cell expansion by flow cytometry. There are 14 residues in the CDR3. The germline CDR1 and CDR2 sequences are SQVTM and ANQGSEA. V lost 4 bases to trimming and J lost 7 bases, with 16 bases between them. Genomic DNA, serving as template, underwent TCR beta VDJ and CDR3 profiling. TCRdb reanalysed the reads using MiXCR and keeps one entry per CDR3 protein. Of about 160,000 distinct CDR3 sequences listed, around 48% are singletons. This sequence joins TRBV29-1 and TRBJ1-4; a possible D gene is TRBD1 (6 bases). This TCR was sampled from a human donor with aplastic anemia. What was sequenced was sorted CD4+, CD8+, or CD8+CD57+ T cells (not recorded which) from PBMCs. This CDR3 reads CSVALQGVGEKLFF. CDR3 nucleotides: TGCAGCGTTGCACTACAGGGTGTAGGTGAAAAACTGTTTTTT.